Listed below are T cell receptor beta chains from one sample, sequenced in a study of CD8 T cells in ankylosing spondylitis. Via MiXCR, TCRdb re-called the 5' RACE reads, giving one row per CDR3 protein. The sample has under 950,000 distinct CDR3 sequences; 15% to 20% are singletons. The sample was blood, either unsorted or a sorted T cell fraction (not recorded which). The source of these receptors is a male donor with ankylosing spondylitis. CDR3s include the opening cysteine and the closing phenylalanine or tryptophan. Fields, in order: clone size, J gene, V gene, D gene, CDR3 protein, CDR3 DNA. The D gene is left open where the match is weak. Where a row states a size, it is once, few, many or the class of an expanded clone; other rows omit it.

abundance: once
j_gene: TRBJ2-7
v_gene: TRBV7-2
d_gene: -
CDR3aa: CASSFNPREQYF
CDR3nt: TGTGCCAGCAGCTTTAATCCTCGGGAGCAGTACTTC

abundance: -
j_gene: TRBJ2-7
v_gene: TRBV14
d_gene: TRBD1
CDR3aa: CASSREGAIYEQYF
CDR3nt: TGTGCCAGCAGCCGAGAGGGGGCCATCTACGAGCAGTACTTC

abundance: few
j_gene: TRBJ2-7
v_gene: TRBV12-3/TRBV12-4
d_gene: -
CDR3aa: CASSLAGQFYEQYF
CDR3nt: TGTGCCAGCAGTTTAGCCGGACAGTTCTACGAGCAGTACTTC

abundance: -
j_gene: TRBJ2-5
v_gene: TRBV7-9
d_gene: TRBD1
CDR3aa: CASSFNRDRPGETQYF
CDR3nt: TGTGCCAGCAGCTTTAACAGGGACAGACCGGGGGAGACCCAGTACTTC

abundance: few
j_gene: TRBJ1-2
v_gene: TRBV25-1
d_gene: -
CDR3aa: CASSDRDRVGYTF
CDR3nt: TGTGCCAGCAGTGACCGGGACCGAGTGGGCTACACCTTC

abundance: many
j_gene: TRBJ1-1
v_gene: TRBV12-3/TRBV12-4
d_gene: -
CDR3aa: CASRGETEAFF
CDR3nt: TGTGCCAGCAGGGGAGAAACTGAAGCTTTCTTT

abundance: -
j_gene: TRBJ1-2
v_gene: TRBV19
d_gene: -
CDR3aa: CASSSGNYGYTF
CDR3nt: TGTGCCAGTAGTAGCGGAAACTATGGCTACACCTTC

abundance: many
j_gene: TRBJ1-5
v_gene: TRBV12-3/TRBV12-4
d_gene: -
CDR3aa: CASSPPQGNQPQHF
CDR3nt: TGTGCCAGCAGTCCCCCACAGGGCAATCAGCCCCAGCATTTT

abundance: -
j_gene: TRBJ2-1
v_gene: TRBV2
d_gene: TRBD2
CDR3aa: CASSQGGLEILF
CDR3nt: TGTGCCAGCAGTCAAGGGGGACTAGAAATTCTCTTC

abundance: many
j_gene: TRBJ2-1
v_gene: TRBV5-1
d_gene: -
CDR3aa: CASSPVTSGPSSEQFF
CDR3nt: TGCGCCAGCAGTCCCGTGACTAGTGGCCCTTCGAGTGAGCAGTTCTTC

abundance: many
j_gene: TRBJ1-2
v_gene: TRBV11-2
d_gene: -
CDR3aa: CASSQRQYGYTF
CDR3nt: TGTGCCAGCAGCCAACGGCAGTATGGCTACACCTTC

abundance: few
j_gene: TRBJ2-3
v_gene: TRBV2
d_gene: TRBD2
CDR3aa: CASRLSLAGGTDTQYF
CDR3nt: TGTGCCAGCAGACTCTCACTAGCGGGGGGCACAGATACGCAGTATTTT

abundance: -
j_gene: TRBJ2-3
v_gene: TRBV12-3/TRBV12-4
d_gene: -
CDR3aa: CASSFSLALTDTQYF
CDR3nt: TGTGCCAGCAGTTTTTCCCTAGCATTAACAGATACGCAGTATTTT

abundance: -
j_gene: TRBJ2-7
v_gene: TRBV11-2
d_gene: -
CDR3aa: CASSMGGGEIQQYF
CDR3nt: TGTGCCAGCAGCATGGGAGGGGGGGAGATCCAGCAGTACTTC

abundance: few
j_gene: TRBJ1-4
v_gene: TRBV4-1
d_gene: -
CDR3aa: CASSQVAGGAATNEKLFF
CDR3nt: TGCGCCAGCAGCCAAGTGGCGGGCGGGGCAGCAACTAATGAAAAACTGTTTTTT

abundance: -
j_gene: TRBJ2-1
v_gene: TRBV2
d_gene: -
CDR3aa: CASFRDTYNEQFF
CDR3nt: TGTGCCAGCTTCCGGGACACTTACAATGAGCAGTTCTTC

abundance: many
j_gene: TRBJ2-1
v_gene: TRBV12-3/TRBV12-4
d_gene: TRBD1
CDR3aa: CASSPEWDRGHEQFF
CDR3nt: TGTGCCAGCAGCCCAGAGTGGGACAGGGGACATGAGCAGTTCTTC

abundance: -
j_gene: TRBJ2-7
v_gene: TRBV6-1
d_gene: TRBD1
CDR3aa: CASSPGTGAFEQYF
CDR3nt: TGTGCCAGCAGTCCCGGGACAGGGGCTTTCGAGCAGTACTTC

abundance: -
j_gene: TRBJ1-2
v_gene: TRBV6-2/TRBV6-3
d_gene: TRBD1
CDR3aa: CASSRQGGWSNYGYTF
CDR3nt: TGTGCCAGCAGCCGACAGGGCGGCTGGAGTAACTATGGCTACACCTTC

abundance: few
j_gene: TRBJ1-4
v_gene: TRBV12-3/TRBV12-4
d_gene: -
CDR3aa: CASSPDSGGEKLFF
CDR3nt: TGTGCCAGCAGCCCCGACAGCGGGGGTGAAAAACTGTTTTTT

abundance: -
j_gene: TRBJ1-2
v_gene: TRBV28
d_gene: TRBD1
CDR3aa: CASSLTGVGYTF
CDR3nt: TGTGCCAGCAGTTTGACAGGGGTTGGCTACACCTTC

abundance: -
j_gene: TRBJ2-2
v_gene: TRBV10-2
d_gene: -
CDR3aa: CASREAATNTGELFF
CDR3nt: TGCGCCAGCAGGGAAGCGGCCACCAACACCGGGGAGCTGTTTTTT

abundance: few
j_gene: TRBJ2-7
v_gene: TRBV5-5
d_gene: -
CDR3aa: CASSLIGYEQYF
CDR3nt: TGTGCCAGCAGCTTGATAGGTTACGAGCAGTACTTC

abundance: -
j_gene: TRBJ2-7
v_gene: TRBV5-1
d_gene: -
CDR3aa: CASSLSDGRFYEQYF
CDR3nt: TGCGCCAGCAGCTTGAGCGACGGCCGATTCTACGAGCAGTACTTC

abundance: many
j_gene: TRBJ2-2
v_gene: TRBV6-1
d_gene: -
CDR3aa: CASRIRGTGELFF
CDR3nt: TGTGCCAGCCGGATCAGGGGCACCGGGGAGCTGTTTTTT

abundance: few
j_gene: TRBJ1-2
v_gene: TRBV4-1
d_gene: -
CDR3aa: CASSQEAAWQNYGYTF
CDR3nt: TGCGCCAGCAGCCAAGAGGCGGCGTGGCAGAACTATGGCTACACCTTC

abundance: few
j_gene: TRBJ2-1
v_gene: TRBV3-1
d_gene: -
CDR3aa: CASSQDPGQYNEQFF
CDR3nt: TGTGCCAGCAGCCAAGACCCGGGGCAATACAATGAGCAGTTCTTC

abundance: -
j_gene: TRBJ2-1
v_gene: TRBV6-2/TRBV6-3
d_gene: -
CDR3aa: CASSYSDGWGDEQFF
CDR3nt: TGTGCCAGCAGTTACTCGGACGGTTGGGGTGATGAGCAGTTCTTC

abundance: few
j_gene: TRBJ2-3
v_gene: TRBV11-1
d_gene: TRBD2
CDR3aa: CASSSPGTSGVWGRTDTQYF
CDR3nt: TGTGCCAGCAGCTCCCCCGGGACTAGCGGGGTTTGGGGCCGCACAGATACGCAGTATTTT

abundance: -
j_gene: TRBJ2-6
v_gene: TRBV19
d_gene: -
CDR3aa: CASTLARGSGANVLTF
CDR3nt: TGTGCCAGTACACTCGCCCGGGGGTCTGGGGCCAACGTCCTGACTTTC

abundance: few
j_gene: TRBJ2-1
v_gene: TRBV28
d_gene: -
CDR3aa: CASSWSSGAYNEQFF
CDR3nt: TGTGCCAGCAGTTGGAGCTCCGGGGCCTACAATGAGCAGTTCTTC

abundance: few
j_gene: TRBJ2-1
v_gene: TRBV7-2
d_gene: TRBD2
CDR3aa: CASSLGVASGAYNEQFF
CDR3nt: TGTGCCAGCAGCTTAGGCGTTGCTAGCGGGGCCTACAATGAGCAGTTCTTC

abundance: few
j_gene: TRBJ2-1
v_gene: TRBV2
d_gene: TRBD1
CDR3aa: CASSEDRDNEQFF
CDR3nt: TGTGCCAGCAGTGAGGACAGGGACAATGAGCAGTTCTTC

abundance: -
j_gene: TRBJ2-7
v_gene: TRBV7-3
d_gene: TRBD1
CDR3aa: CASSPAGTEFQYF
CDR3nt: TGTGCCAGCAGCCCCGCCGGGACAGAGTTTCAGTACTTC

abundance: -
j_gene: TRBJ2-6
v_gene: TRBV14
d_gene: -
CDR3aa: CASSQTGANVLTF
CDR3nt: TGTGCCAGCAGCCAAACTGGGGCCAACGTCCTGACTTTC

abundance: few
j_gene: TRBJ2-1
v_gene: TRBV29-1
d_gene: -
CDR3aa: CSVEVSPNEQFF
CDR3nt: TGCAGCGTTGAAGTTTCCCCCAATGAGCAGTTCTTC

abundance: -
j_gene: TRBJ2-6
v_gene: TRBV14
d_gene: -
CDR3aa: CASSRQTTYSGANVLTF
CDR3nt: TGTGCCAGCAGCCGACAGACAACATACTCTGGGGCCAACGTCCTGACTTTC

abundance: -
j_gene: TRBJ2-1
v_gene: TRBV29-1
d_gene: -
CDR3aa: CSFVLGASYNEQFF
CDR3nt: TGCAGCTTTGTGCTGGGCGCATCCTACAATGAGCAGTTCTTC

abundance: -
j_gene: TRBJ2-7
v_gene: TRBV7-2
d_gene: -
CDR3aa: CASSEVPGREEQYF
CDR3nt: TGTGCCAGCAGCGAGGTCCCGGGACGAGAAGAGCAGTACTTC

abundance: -
j_gene: TRBJ1-2
v_gene: TRBV2
d_gene: -
CDR3aa: CASSETTEFNYGYTF
CDR3nt: TGTGCCAGCAGTGAGACGACAGAATTTAACTATGGCTACACCTTC

abundance: few
j_gene: TRBJ2-7
v_gene: TRBV2
d_gene: TRBD1
CDR3aa: CASSIGTGLYEQYF
CDR3nt: TGTGCCAGCAGTATTGGGACAGGTTTGTACGAGCAGTACTTC

abundance: -
j_gene: TRBJ2-7
v_gene: TRBV12-3/TRBV12-4
d_gene: -
CDR3aa: CASSSLLSGNYEQYF
CDR3nt: TGTGCCAGCAGCTCCCTCCTAAGCGGTAACTACGAGCAGTACTTC

abundance: -
j_gene: TRBJ2-5
v_gene: TRBV12-3/TRBV12-4
d_gene: -
CDR3aa: CAIATRGQETQYF
CDR3nt: TGTGCCATCGCAACCCGCGGCCAAGAGACCCAGTACTTC

abundance: -
j_gene: TRBJ2-1
v_gene: TRBV3-1
d_gene: TRBD2
CDR3aa: CASCGGLYNEQFF
CDR3nt: TGTGCCTCCTGCGGGGGACTTTACAATGAGCAGTTCTTC

abundance: -
j_gene: TRBJ2-3
v_gene: TRBV6-2/TRBV6-3
d_gene: -
CDR3aa: CASSYKTEDTQYF
CDR3nt: TGTGCCAGCAGTTACAAAACTGAAGATACGCAGTATTTT

abundance: many
j_gene: TRBJ2-7
v_gene: TRBV29-1
d_gene: -
CDR3aa: CSVGGGYEQYF
CDR3nt: TGCAGCGTTGGTGGGGGCTACGAGCAGTACTTC

abundance: few
j_gene: TRBJ1-1
v_gene: TRBV18
d_gene: -
CDR3aa: CASSPQEEITEAFF
CDR3nt: TGTGCCAGCTCACCACAGGAGGAAATCACTGAAGCTTTCTTT

abundance: few
j_gene: TRBJ2-5
v_gene: TRBV29-1
d_gene: -
CDR3aa: CSVRHWETQYF
CDR3nt: TGCAGCGTACGACACTGGGAGACCCAGTACTTC